This T cell receptor (beta chain) is drawn from a study of immune cell composition in non-small cell lung cancer. Sequencing was performed with immunoSEQ multiplex PCR; in TCRdb, only in-frame clones are kept and a portion is missing. The sample includes 15,000 or so clones, under 75% of them seen just once. This CDR3 spans 14 amino acids. Trimming shortened V by 5 bases and J by 5 bases, and 15 bases separated the two germline ends. From germline, CDR1 is SGHKS and CDR2 YYEKEE (reference sequence). The receptor's source is a human donor with non-small cell lung cancer. Sequencing input: lung tumor tissue. The rearrangement joins TRBV5-5 to TRBJ2-3; the D gene is possibly TRBD1 (5 bases). CDR3 sequence reads: CASRKAGWIDTQYF. Written as DNA, the CDR3 is TGTGCCAGCAGGAAGGCAGGGTGGATAGATACGCAGTATTTT.